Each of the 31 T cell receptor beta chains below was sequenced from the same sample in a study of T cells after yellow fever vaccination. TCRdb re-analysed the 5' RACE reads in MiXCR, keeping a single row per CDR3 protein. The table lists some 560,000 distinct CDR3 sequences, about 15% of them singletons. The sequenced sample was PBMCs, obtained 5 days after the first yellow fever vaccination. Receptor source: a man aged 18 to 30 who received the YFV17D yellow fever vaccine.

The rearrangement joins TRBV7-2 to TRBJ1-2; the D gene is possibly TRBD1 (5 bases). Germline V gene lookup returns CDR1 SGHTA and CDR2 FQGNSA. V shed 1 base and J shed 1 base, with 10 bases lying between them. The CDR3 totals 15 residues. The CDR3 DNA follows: TGTGCCAGCAGCTTAGGTGATGGGGGTAACTATGGCTACACCTTC. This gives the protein CASSLGDGGNYGYTF.

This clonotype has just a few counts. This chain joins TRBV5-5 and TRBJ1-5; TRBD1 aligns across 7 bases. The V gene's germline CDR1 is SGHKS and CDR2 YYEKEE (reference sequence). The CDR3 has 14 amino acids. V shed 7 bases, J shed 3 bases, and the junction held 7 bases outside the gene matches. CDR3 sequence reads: CASAPTGDNQPQHF. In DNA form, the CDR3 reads TGTGCCAGCGCCCCAACAGGGGACAATCAGCCCCAGCATTTT.

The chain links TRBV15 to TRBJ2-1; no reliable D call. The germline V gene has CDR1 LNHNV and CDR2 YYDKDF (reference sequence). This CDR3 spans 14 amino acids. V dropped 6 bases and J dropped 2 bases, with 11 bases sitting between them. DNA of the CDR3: TGTGCCACCAGTGTGCGGTGGGCCTACAATGAGCAGTTCTTC. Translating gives CATSVRWAYNEQFF.

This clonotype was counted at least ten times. DNA of the CDR3: TGTGCCAGCAGCCCCGGGCTCAGGGACGAGCAGTACGTC. It codes for CASSPGLRDEQYV. V is TRBV5-5 and J is TRBJ2-7, with a possible D match to TRBD1 (5 bases). Germline V CDR1 and CDR2: SGHKS, YYEKEE (reference sequence). The CDR3 has 13 amino acids. Trimming stripped 4 bases from V and 5 bases from J, with 13 bases between.

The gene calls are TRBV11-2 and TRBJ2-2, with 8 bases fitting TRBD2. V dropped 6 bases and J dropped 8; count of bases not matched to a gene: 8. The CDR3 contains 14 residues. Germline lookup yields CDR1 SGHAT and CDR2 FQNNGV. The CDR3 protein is CASSSYGGGGELFF. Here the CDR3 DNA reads TGTGCCAGCAGTTCGTACGGGGGGGGTGGGGAGCTGTTTTTT.

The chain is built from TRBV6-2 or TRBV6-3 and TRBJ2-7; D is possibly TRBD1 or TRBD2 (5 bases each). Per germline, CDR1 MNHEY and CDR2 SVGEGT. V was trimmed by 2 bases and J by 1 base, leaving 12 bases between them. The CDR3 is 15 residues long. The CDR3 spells CASSYGGQPSYEQYF. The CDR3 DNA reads TGTGCCAGCAGTTACGGGGGTCAGCCTTCCTACGAGCAGTACTTC.

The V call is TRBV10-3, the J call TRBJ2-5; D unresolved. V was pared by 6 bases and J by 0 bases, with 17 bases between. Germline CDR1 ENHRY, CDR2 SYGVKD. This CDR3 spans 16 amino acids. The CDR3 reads CAISPTLGLDQETQYF. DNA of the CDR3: TGTGCCATCAGCCCGACACTTGGGCTTGACCAAGAGACCCAGTACTTC.

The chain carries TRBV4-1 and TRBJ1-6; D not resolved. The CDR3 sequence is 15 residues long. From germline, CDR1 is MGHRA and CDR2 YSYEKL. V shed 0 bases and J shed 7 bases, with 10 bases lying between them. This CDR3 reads CASSQDRAANSPLHF. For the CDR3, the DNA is TGCGCCAGCAGCCAAGATAGGGCAGCCAATTCACCCCTCCACTTT.

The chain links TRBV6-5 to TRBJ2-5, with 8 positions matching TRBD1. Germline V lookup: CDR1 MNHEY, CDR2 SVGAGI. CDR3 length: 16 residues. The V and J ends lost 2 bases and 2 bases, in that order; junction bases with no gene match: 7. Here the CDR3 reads CASSYDTDRGQETQYF. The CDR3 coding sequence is TGTGCCAGCAGTTACGATACCGACAGGGGACAAGAGACCCAGTACTTC.

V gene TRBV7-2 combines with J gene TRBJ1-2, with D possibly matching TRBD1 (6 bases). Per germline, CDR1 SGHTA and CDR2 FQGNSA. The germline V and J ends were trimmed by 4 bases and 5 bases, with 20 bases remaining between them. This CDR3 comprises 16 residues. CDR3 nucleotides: TGTGCCAGCAGCTCATCAACAGGGAGGGAACTATATGGCTACACCTTC. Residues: CASSSSTGRELYGYTF.

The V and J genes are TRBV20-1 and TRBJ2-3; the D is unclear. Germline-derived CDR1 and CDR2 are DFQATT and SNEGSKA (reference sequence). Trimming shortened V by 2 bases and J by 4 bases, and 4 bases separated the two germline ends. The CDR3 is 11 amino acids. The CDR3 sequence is CSARWADTQYF. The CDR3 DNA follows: TGCAGTGCTAGATGGGCAGATACGCAGTATTTT.

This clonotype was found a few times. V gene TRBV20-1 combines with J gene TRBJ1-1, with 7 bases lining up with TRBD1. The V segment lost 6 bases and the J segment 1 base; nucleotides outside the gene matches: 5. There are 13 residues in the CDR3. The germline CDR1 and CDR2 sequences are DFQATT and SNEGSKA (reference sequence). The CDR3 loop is CSATTGWNTEAFF. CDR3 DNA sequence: TGCAGTGCCACGACAGGGTGGAACACTGAAGCTTTCTTT.

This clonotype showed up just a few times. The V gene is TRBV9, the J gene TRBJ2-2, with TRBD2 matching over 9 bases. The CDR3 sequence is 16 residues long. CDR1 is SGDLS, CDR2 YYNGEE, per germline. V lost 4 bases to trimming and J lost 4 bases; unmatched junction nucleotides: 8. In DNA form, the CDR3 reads TGTGCCAGCAGCACCGGACTAGCGAGGGTCACCGGGGAGCTGTTTTTT. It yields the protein CASSTGLARVTGELFF.

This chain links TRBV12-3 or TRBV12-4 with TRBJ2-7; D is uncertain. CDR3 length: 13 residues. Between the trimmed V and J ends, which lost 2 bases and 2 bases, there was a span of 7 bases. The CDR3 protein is CASSLRVTYEQYF. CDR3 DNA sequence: TGTGCCAGCAGTTTAAGGGTGACCTACGAGCAGTACTTC.

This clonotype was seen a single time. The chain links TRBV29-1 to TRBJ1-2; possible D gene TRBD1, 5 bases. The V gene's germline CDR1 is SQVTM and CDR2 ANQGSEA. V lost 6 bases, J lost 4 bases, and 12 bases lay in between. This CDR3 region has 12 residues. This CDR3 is CSVGGRSYGYTF. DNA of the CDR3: TGCAGCGTGGGGGGACGGAGCTATGGCTACACCTTC.

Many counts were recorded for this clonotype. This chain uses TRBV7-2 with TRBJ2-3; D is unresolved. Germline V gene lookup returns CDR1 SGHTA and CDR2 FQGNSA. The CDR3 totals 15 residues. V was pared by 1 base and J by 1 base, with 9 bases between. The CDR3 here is CASSLVGPGTDTQYF. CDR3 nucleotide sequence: TGTGCCAGCAGCTTAGTCGGTCCCGGCACAGATACGCAGTATTTT.

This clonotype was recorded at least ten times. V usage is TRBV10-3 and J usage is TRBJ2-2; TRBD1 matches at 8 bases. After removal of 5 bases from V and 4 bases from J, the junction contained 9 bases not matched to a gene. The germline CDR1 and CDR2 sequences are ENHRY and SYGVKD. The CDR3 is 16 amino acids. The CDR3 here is CAISKARQGSTGELFF. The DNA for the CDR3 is TGTGCCATCAGTAAAGCCCGACAGGGGTCCACCGGGGAGCTGTTTTTT.

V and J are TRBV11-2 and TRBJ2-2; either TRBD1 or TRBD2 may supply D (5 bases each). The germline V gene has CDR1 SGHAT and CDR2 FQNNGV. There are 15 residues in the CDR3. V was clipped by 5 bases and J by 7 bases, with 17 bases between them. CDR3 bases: TGTGCCAGCAGCCCCCGGGGCGGGTGGGACGGGGAGCTGTTTTTT. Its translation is CASSPRGGWDGELFF.

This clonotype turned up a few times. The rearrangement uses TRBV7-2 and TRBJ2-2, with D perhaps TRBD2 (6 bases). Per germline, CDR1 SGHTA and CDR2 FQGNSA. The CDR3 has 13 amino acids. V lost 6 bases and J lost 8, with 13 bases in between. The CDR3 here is CASRGGLTGELFF. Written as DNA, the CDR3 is TGTGCCAGCAGGGGGGGATTGACGGGGGAGCTGTTTTTT.

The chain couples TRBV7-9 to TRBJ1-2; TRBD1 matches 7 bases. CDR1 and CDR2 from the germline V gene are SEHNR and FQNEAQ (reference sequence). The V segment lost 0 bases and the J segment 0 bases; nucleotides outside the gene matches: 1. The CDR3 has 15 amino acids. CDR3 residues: CASSLARGPNYGYTF. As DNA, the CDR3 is TGTGCCAGCAGCTTAGCAAGGGGGCCTAACTATGGCTACACCTTC.

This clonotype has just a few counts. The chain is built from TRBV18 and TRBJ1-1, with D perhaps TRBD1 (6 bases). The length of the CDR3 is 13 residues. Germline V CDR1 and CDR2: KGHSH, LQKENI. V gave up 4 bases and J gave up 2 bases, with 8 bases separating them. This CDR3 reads CASSHGGNTEAFF. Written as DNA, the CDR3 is TGTGCCAGCTCACACGGGGGCAACACTGAAGCTTTCTTT. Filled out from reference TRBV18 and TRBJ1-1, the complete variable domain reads NAGVMQNPRHLVRRRGQEARLRCSPMKGHSHVYWYRQLPEEGLKFMVYLQKENIIDESGMPKERFSAEFPKEGPSILRIQQVVRGDSAAYFCASSHGGNTEAFFGQGTRLTVV.

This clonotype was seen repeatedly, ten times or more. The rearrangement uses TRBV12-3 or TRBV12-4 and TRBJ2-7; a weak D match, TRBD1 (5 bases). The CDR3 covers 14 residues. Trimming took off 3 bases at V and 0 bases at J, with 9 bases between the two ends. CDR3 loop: CASSFSGLSYEQYV. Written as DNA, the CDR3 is TGTGCCAGCAGTTTTTCAGGGCTCTCCTACGAGCAGTACGTC.

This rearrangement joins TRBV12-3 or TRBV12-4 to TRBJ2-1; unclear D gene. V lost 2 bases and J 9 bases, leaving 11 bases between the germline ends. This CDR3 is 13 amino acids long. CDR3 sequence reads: CASSLFAPGEQFF. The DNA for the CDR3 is TGTGCCAGCAGTTTATTTGCGCCTGGTGAGCAGTTCTTC.

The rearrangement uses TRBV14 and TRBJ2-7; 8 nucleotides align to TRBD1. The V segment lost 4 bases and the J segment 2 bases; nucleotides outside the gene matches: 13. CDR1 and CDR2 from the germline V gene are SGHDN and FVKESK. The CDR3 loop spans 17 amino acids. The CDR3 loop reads CASSPRQGTHLTYEQYV. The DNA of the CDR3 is TGTGCCAGCAGCCCCCGACAGGGGACCCACCTTACCTACGAGCAGTACGTC.

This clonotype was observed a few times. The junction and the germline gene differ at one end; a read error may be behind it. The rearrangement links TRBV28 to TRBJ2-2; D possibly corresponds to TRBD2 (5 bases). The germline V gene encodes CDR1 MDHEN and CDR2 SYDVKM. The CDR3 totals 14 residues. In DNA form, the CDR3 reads TGTCCCAGCAGTTTAACGGGGAAAGAAAGGGAGCTGTTTTTT. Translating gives CPSSLTGKERELFF. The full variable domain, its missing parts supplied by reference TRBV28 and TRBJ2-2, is DVKVTQSSRYLVKRTGEKVFLECVQDMDHENMFWYRQDPGLGLRLIYFSYDVKMKEKGDIPEGYSVSREKKERFSLILESASTNQTSMYLCPSSLTGKERELFFGEGSRLTVL.

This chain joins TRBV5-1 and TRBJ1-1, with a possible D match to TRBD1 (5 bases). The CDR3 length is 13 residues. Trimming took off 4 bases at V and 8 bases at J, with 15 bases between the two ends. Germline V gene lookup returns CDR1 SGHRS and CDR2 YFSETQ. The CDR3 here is CASSPGDSGEAFF. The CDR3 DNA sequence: TGCGCCAGCAGCCCGGGAGATTCAGGGGAAGCTTTCTTT.

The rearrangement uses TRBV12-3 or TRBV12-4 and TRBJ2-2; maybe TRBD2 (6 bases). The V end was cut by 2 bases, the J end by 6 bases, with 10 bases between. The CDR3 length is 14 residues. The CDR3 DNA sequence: TGTGCCAGCAGTTTACGGGGGAGGTCCGGGGAGCTGTTTTTT. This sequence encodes CASSLRGRSGELFF.

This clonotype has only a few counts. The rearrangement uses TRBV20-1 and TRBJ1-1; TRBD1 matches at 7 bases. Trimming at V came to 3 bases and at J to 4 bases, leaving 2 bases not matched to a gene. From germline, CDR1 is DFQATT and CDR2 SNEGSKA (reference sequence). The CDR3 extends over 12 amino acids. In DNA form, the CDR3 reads TGCAGTGCTAGGACAGGGAGCACTGAAGCTTTCTTT. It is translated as CSARTGSTEAFF.

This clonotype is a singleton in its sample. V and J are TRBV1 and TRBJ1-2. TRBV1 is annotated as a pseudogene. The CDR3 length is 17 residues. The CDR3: CTSSQDQTDRSNYGYTF. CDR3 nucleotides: TGCACCAGCAGCCAAGATCAAACAGACCGCTCTAACTATGGCTACACCTTC.

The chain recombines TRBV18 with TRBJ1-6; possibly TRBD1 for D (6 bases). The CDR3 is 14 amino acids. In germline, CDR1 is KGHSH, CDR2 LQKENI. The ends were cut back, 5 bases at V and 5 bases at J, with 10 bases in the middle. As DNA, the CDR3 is TGTGCCAGCTCAGGGCGGACAGATAATTCACCCCTCCACTTT. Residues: CASSGRTDNSPLHF.

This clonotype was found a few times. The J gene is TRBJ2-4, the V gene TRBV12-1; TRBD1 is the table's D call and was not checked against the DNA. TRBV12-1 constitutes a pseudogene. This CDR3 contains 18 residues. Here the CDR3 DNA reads TGTGCCAGCAGCTTTGGGCCGACTACCCGGGGGGGGAAAAACATTCAGTACTTC. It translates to CASSFGPTTRGGKNIQYF.